Given below is one T cell receptor beta chain in context. The sample originates from a study of blood T cell repertoires in COVID-19. The overall study: PBMCs, B-cell-depleted T cells, or T cells were the source of the cDNA or gDNA that made up the material.

After removal of 0 bases from V and 8 bases from J, the junction contained 10 bases not matched to a gene. The CDR3 has 16 amino acids. Germline V gives CDR1 KGHSH, CDR2 LQKENI. Under the authors' procedure: Amplification with reference gene primers provided the estimates of nucleated cell counts. The assay was immunoSEQ multiplex PCR, and TCRdb's table has in-frame clones only and misses some. The V and J calls and clone size are taken from that table; D and trimming were inferred from the DNA. The sample lists about 280,000 clones, approximately 85% occurring once. The sequence was collected from a man aged 45 to 65 with active or convalescent COVID-19. The specimen was peripheral blood. The chain couples TRBV18 to TRBJ2-1; 7 bases map to TRBD2. For the CDR3, the DNA is TGTGCCAGCTCACCACCAGGACTAGGTGGGTCATATGAGCAGTTCTTC. This gives the protein CASSPPGLGGSYEQFF.